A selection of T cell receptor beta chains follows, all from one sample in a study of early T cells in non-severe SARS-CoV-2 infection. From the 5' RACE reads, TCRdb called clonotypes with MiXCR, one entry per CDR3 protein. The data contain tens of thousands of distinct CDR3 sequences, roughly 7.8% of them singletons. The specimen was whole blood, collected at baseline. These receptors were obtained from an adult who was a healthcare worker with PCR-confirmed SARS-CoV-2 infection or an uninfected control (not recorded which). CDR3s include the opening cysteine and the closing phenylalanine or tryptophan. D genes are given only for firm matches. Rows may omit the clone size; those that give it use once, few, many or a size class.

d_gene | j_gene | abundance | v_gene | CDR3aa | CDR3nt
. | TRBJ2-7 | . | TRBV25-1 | CASSEYLGRDYEQYF | TGTGCCAGCAGTGAATATTTGGGCAGGGACTACGAGCAGTACTTC
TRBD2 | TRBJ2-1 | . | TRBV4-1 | CASSQFQGLAEYNEQFF | TGCGCCAGCAGCCAATTCCAGGGACTAGCGGAATACAATGAGCAGTTCTTC
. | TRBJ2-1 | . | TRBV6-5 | CASTDRYTEQFF | TGTGCCAGCACGGACAGATACACTGAGCAGTTCTTC
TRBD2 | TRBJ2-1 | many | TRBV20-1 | CSASPADRLADYNEQFF | TGCAGTGCATCGCCCGCAGATAGACTAGCGGACTACAATGAGCAGTTCTTC
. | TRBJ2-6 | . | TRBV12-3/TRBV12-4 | CASTAGHGSGANVLTF | TGTGCCAGCACGGCTGGTCACGGATCAGGGGCCAACGTCCTGACTTTC
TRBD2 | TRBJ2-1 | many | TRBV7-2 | CASSLAGESNEQFF | TGTGCCAGCTCCTTAGCGGGAGAATCTAATGAGCAGTTCTTC
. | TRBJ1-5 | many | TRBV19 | CASSPDSHQPQHF | TGTGCCAGTAGCCCCGATTCGCATCAGCCCCAGCATTTT
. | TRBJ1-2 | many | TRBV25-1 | CASNEGGRGYTF | TGTGCCAGCAATGAAGGGGGGCGAGGCTACACCTTC
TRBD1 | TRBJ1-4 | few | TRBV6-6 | CASSLSEGQGGRKLFF | TGTGCCAGCAGTTTGTCAGAGGGACAGGGAGGAAGAAAACTGTTTTTT
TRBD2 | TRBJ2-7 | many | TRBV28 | CASSLSGTYEQYF | TGTGCCAGCAGTTTAAGCGGGACCTACGAGCAGTACTTC
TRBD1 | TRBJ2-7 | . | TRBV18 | CASSLDHRGPYEQYF | TGTGCCAGCTCACTTGATCACAGGGGGCCCTACGAGCAGTACTTC
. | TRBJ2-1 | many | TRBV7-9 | CASSVEVLSGNEQFF | TGTGCCAGCAGCGTAGAGGTCTTGTCGGGCAATGAGCAGTTCTTC
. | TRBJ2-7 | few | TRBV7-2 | CASSLVGFEQYF | TGTGCCAGCAGCTTAGTAGGGTTTGAGCAGTACTTC
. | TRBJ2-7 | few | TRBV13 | CASLLGPPGAYEQYF | TGTGCCAGCCTTTTAGGGCCTCCGGGGGCCTACGAGCAGTACTTC
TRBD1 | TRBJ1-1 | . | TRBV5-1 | CASSLFGQGHMNTEAFF | TGCGCCAGCAGCTTGTTCGGACAGGGACACATGAACACTGAAGCTTTCTTT
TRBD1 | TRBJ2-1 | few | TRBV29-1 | CSVEATERTGPYNEQFF | TGCAGCGTTGAAGCCACGGAAAGGACAGGGCCCTACAATGAGCAGTTCTTC
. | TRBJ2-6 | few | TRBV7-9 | CASSFHAGQFPSGANVLTF | TGTGCCAGCAGCTTCCACGCGGGACAGTTCCCCTCTGGGGCCAACGTCCTGACTTTC
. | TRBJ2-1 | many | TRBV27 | CASSSWTGTSYNEQFF | TGTGCCAGCAGTTCCTGGACGGGGACCTCCTACAATGAGCAGTTCTTC
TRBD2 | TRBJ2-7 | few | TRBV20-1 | CSARDGTSSYEQYF | TGCAGTGCTAGAGATGGGACTAGTAGCTACGAGCAGTACTTC
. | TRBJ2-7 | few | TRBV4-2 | CASSQDRVGYEQYF | TGTGCCAGCAGCCAAGACAGGGTGGGCTACGAGCAGTACTTC
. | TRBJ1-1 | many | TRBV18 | CASSEQGSTEAFF | TGTGCCAGCTCAGAACAGGGCTCCACTGAAGCTTTCTTT
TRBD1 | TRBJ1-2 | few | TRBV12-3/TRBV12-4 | CASSFRDSGGYTF | TGTGCCAGCAGTTTCCGGGACAGCGGAGGCTACACCTTC
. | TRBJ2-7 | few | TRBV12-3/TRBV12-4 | CASSLKAELGQYF | TGTGCCAGCAGTTTAAAGGCCGAACTGGGGCAGTACTTC
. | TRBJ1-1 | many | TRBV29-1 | CSVAGTGLNTEAFF | TGCAGCGTCGCTGGGACGGGGTTGAACACTGAAGCTTTCTTT
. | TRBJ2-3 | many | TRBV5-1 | CASSLADTQYF | TGCGCCAGCAGCTTGGCAGATACGCAGTATTTT
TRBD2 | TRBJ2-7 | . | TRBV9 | CASSEGLAYTYEQYF | TGTGCCAGCAGCGAGGGACTAGCGTATACCTACGAGCAGTACTTC
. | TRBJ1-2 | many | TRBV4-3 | CASSQVSGTSRGYTF | TGCGCCAGCAGCCAAGTGTCAGGGACCTCTCGAGGCTACACCTTC
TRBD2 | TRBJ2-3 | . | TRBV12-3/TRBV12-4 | CASSPSGPVTDTQYF | TGTGCCAGCAGCCCTAGCGGCCCTGTCACAGATACGCAGTATTTT
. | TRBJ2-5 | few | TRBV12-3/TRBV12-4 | CASTFGTAGETQYF | TGTGCCTCAACTTTTGGGACCGCGGGGGAGACCCAGTACTTC
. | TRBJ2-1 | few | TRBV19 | CASSIVRPRYEQFF | TGTGCCAGTAGTATTGTTCGCCCTCGCTATGAGCAGTTCTTC
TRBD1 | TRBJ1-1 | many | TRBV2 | CASSQGENTEAFF | TGTGCCAGCTCACAGGGGGAGAACACTGAAGCTTTCTTT
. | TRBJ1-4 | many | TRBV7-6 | CASSLAGVGAHEKLFF | TGTGCCAGCAGCTTAGCTGGGGTGGGGGCCCATGAAAAACTGTTTTTT
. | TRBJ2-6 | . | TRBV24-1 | CATSSGANVLTF | TGTGCCACATCCTCTGGGGCCAACGTCCTGACTTTC
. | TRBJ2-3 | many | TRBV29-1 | CSVEVQGEGLTQYF | TGCAGCGTTGAAGTGCAGGGGGAGGGACTAACGCAGTATTTT
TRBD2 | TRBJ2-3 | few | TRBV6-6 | CASSYGAGGGYTQYF | TGTGCCAGCAGTTACGGAGCGGGAGGGGGCTATACGCAGTATTTT
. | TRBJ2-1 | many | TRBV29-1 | CSVRPINEQFF | TGCAGCGTGAGACCGATCAATGAGCAGTTCTTC
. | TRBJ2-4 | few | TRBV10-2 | CASSLAFWDIQYF | TGCGCCAGCAGTCTGGCCTTCTGGGACATTCAGTACTTC
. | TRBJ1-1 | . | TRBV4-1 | CASSLTLGTEAFF | TGCGCCAGCAGCCTCACCCTCGGCACTGAAGCTTTCTTT
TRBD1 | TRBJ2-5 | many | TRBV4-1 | CASSQYQGVGRGETQYF | TGCGCCAGCAGCCAGTACCAGGGGGTGGGAAGAGGAGAGACCCAGTACTTC
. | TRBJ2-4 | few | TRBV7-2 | CASSSGLAKNIQYF | TGTGCCAGCAGCTCAGGGTTGGCCAAAAACATTCAGTACTTC
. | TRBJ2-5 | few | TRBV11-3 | CASSLEGMETQYF | TGTGCCAGCAGCTTGGAAGGGATGGAGACCCAGTACTTC
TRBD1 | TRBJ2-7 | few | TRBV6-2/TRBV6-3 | CASSSGQPPQYF | TGTGCCAGCAGTTCGGGACAGCCCCCGCAGTACTTC
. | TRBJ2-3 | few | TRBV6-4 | CASSDSGATQYF | TGTGCCAGCAGTGACTCAGGGGCCACGCAGTATTTT
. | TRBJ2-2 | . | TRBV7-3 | CASSVGGTNTGELFF | TGTGCCAGCAGCGTAGGGGGAACTAACACCGGGGAGCTGTTTTTT
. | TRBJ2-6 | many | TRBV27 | CASSSAGPISGANVLTF | TGTGCCAGCAGTAGCGCAGGCCCCATCTCTGGGGCCAACGTCCTGACTTTC
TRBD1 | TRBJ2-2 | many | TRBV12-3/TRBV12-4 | CASSPRDRGPTGELFF | TGTGCCAGCAGTCCGCGGGACAGGGGGCCGACCGGGGAGCTGTTTTTT
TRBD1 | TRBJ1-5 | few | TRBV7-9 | CASSSGQRNQPQHF | TGTGCCAGCAGCTCGGGACAGCGCAATCAGCCCCAGCATTTT
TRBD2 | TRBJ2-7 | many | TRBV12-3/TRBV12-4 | CASKLAGGHEQYF | TGTGCCAGCAAACTAGCGGGAGGGCACGAGCAGTACTTC